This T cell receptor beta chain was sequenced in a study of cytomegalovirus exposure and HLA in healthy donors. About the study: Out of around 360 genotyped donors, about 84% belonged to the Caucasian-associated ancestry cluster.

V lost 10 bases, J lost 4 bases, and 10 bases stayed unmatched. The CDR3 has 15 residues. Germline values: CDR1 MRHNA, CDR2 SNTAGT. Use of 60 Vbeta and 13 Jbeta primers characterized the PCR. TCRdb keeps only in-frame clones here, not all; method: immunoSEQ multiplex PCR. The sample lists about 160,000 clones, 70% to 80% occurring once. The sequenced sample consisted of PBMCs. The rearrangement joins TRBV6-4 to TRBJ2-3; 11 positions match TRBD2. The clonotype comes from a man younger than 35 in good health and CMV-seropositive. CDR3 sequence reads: CATSGGTSGADTQYF. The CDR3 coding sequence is TGTGCCACAAGCGGCGGGACTAGCGGCGCAGATACGCAGTATTTT.